One and the same sample provided the 8 T cell receptor beta chains below, sequenced in a study of early stage breast cancer tumors. Only in-frame clones appear in the TCRdb table, and some are missing; sequencing was by immunoSEQ multiplex PCR. The repertoire has more than 65,000 clones, around 80% of them found once; the top ten carry about 4.5%. Sequencing was performed on blood. Receptors originate from a person in their 40s with breast cancer.

This clone was counted once. The chain employs TRBV11-3 and TRBJ1-1; weak D call: TRBD1 (5 bases). The CDR3 runs 13 residues. Germline V CDR1 and CDR2: SGHNT, YENEEA. With 1 base removed from V and 6 bases from J, the gap between germline ends came to 9 bases. CDR3 nucleotides: TGTGCCAGCAGCTTAGGGGGACTGTCTGAAGCTTTCTTT. It encodes CASSLGGLSEAFF.

This chain uses TRBV28 with TRBJ2-7; no firm D call. The CDR3 sequence is 17 residues long. V was shortened by 5 bases and J by 0 bases, with 20 bases between the two germline ends. The V gene's germline CDR1 is MDHEN and CDR2 SYDVKM. As DNA, the CDR3 is TGTGCCAGCAGTCATCACTATATTGATCCGAGCTCCTACGAGCAGTACTTC. Its translation is CASSHHYIDPSSYEQYF.

This rearrangement joins TRBV10-1 to TRBJ2-1, with 8 positions matching TRBD2. In germline, CDR1 is WNHNN, CDR2 SYGVQD (reference sequence). The CDR3 is 15 residues long. The V and J ends lost 0 bases and 7 bases, in that order; junction bases with no gene match: 5. CDR3 region: CASSESGTSTNEQFF. The CDR3 coding sequence is TGCGCCAGCAGTGAGTCGGGGACTAGTACTAATGAGCAGTTCTTC.

The chain couples TRBV6-5 to TRBJ2-7; the D is unclear. V shed 5 bases and J shed 5 bases, with 19 bases lying between them. Looked up from germline, CDR1 is MNHEY and CDR2 is SVGAGI. The CDR3 consists of 15 residues. The CDR3 nucleotides read TGTGCCAGCAGTACCTCAAGGGTCGGAGTTCACGAGCAGTACTTC. Protein product: CASSTSRVGVHEQYF.

In its sample, this clone was seen a few times. The V and J genes are TRBV9 and TRBJ1-4; a possible D gene is TRBD1 (6 bases). The CDR3 is 17 amino acids. Trimming removed 2 bases from V and 0 bases from J, with 14 bases in between. Germline assignment: CDR1 SGDLS and CDR2 YYNGEE. The CDR3 DNA reads TGTGCCAGCAGCGTTACGGGACACCCCGCAACTAATGAAAAACTGTTTTTT. The encoded protein is CASSVTGHPATNEKLFF.

The chain carries TRBV28 and TRBJ1-5, with a possible D match to TRBD1 (5 bases). The CDR3 spans 16 residues. The V end was cut by 5 bases, the J end by 3 bases, with 17 bases between. CDR1 is MDHEN, CDR2 SYDVKM, per germline. CDR3 nucleotides: TGTGCCAGCAGTCCGCATCTAGACAGCCTCAATCAGCCCCAGCATTTT. It is translated as CASSPHLDSLNQPQHF.

This clone turned up a few times. V gene TRBV7-8 combines with J gene TRBJ2-7, with 7 nucleotides matching TRBD1. The CDR3 is 12 amino acids. Germline CDR1 SGHVS, CDR2 FQNEAQ. The trim removed 5 bases at V and 7 bases at J, leaving 5 bases unmatched. DNA of the CDR3: TGTGCCAGCAGCCCTGGGACAGCGGAGCAGTACTTC. This translates into CASSPGTAEQYF.

About this clone itself: Germline is not matched at one junction end, which may reflect a read error. The V gene is TRBV28, the J gene TRBJ2-2; D not resolved. The CDR3 has 14 amino acids. Germline lookup yields CDR1 MDHEN and CDR2 SYDVKM. In DNA form, the CDR3 reads TGTGCCAGCAGTTTAAGCAGGAACGCCGGGGAGCTGTTTTTT. It is translated as CASSLSRNAGELFF. Based on the CDR3 plus reference TRBV28 and TRBJ2-2, the full variable domain is DVKVTQSSRYLVKRTGEKVFLECVQDMDHENMFWYRQDPGLGLRLIYFSYDVKMKEKGDIPEGYSVSREKKERFSLILESASTNQTSMYLCASSLSRNAGELFFGEGSRLTVL.